Described below is a single T cell receptor beta chain sequence and its context. The antigen is undetermined. The sample comes from a study of OX40 agonist ivuxolimab in advanced cancers. General study results and limits: Partly responding patients at 0.1-3.0 mg/kg showed some of the smallest clonal expansion.

CDR1 SGDLS and CDR2 YYNGEE come from the germline V gene. The CDR3 runs to 15 residues. The J segment lost 2 bases and the V segment lost 3 bases, leaving 4 bases of the junction unmatched. The assay was immunoSEQ multiplex PCR, and TCRdb's table has in-frame clones only and misses some. Here the sample spans about 83,000 clones, about 92% being singletons. This TCR came from an adult with an advanced solid tumor such as melanoma, head and neck, liver or kidney cancer. The chain carries TRBV9 and TRBJ2-1, with TRBD1 matching over 8 bases. This material consisted of CD4+ or CD8+ T cells sorted from blood, taken in a trial of the OX40 agonist ivuxolimab. This chain's CDR3 is CASSERTGTYNEQFF. Here the CDR3 DNA reads TGTGCCAGCAGCGAAAGGACAGGGACCTACAATGAGCAGTTCTTC.